Following are 32 T cell receptor beta chains from one sample sequenced in a study of early T cells in non-severe SARS-CoV-2 infection. From the 5' RACE reads, TCRdb called clonotypes with MiXCR, one entry per CDR3 protein. The table records about 90,000 distinct CDR3 sequences, around 15% of them present only once. The sequencing input was whole blood. These receptors were collected from an adult who was a healthcare worker with PCR-confirmed SARS-CoV-2 infection or an uninfected control (not recorded which).

Only a few counts were recorded for this clonotype. The V and J genes are TRBV27 and TRBJ2-1; D unresolved. CDR3 length: 19 residues. Germline V gene data show CDR1 as MNHEY and CDR2 as SMNVEV (reference sequence). V was shortened by 5 bases and J by 0 bases, with 23 bases between the two germline ends. CDR3 region: CASSPPPLGKISSYNEQFF. Written as DNA, the CDR3 is TGTGCCAGCAGTCCCCCCCCTTTGGGAAAGATTAGCTCCTACAATGAGCAGTTCTTC.

This clonotype was picked up a small number of times. The rearrangement links TRBV10-3 to TRBJ2-5; D is unresolved. The CDR3 spans 16 residues. The V and J ends lost 0 bases and 1 base respectively, with 12 bases between them. The germline gives CDR1 ENHRY, CDR2 SYGVKD. The CDR3 loop is CAISESPDPFQETQYF. The CDR3 DNA is TGTGCCATCAGTGAGTCCCCGGACCCCTTCCAAGAGACCCAGTACTTC.

This clonotype was seen more than once but under ten times. The chain recombines TRBV3-1 with TRBJ2-7, with 8 bases matching TRBD1. J was trimmed by 5 bases and V by 0 bases; bases with no gene match: 12. The CDR3 runs to 17 residues. Germline CDR1 reads LGHDT; CDR2 reads YNNKEL (reference sequence). The CDR3 loop is CASSQDLMRTGSHEQYF. CDR3 DNA: TGTGCCAGCAGCCAAGATCTTATGAGGACAGGGTCCCACGAGCAGTACTTC.

This chain connects TRBV6-2 or TRBV6-3 to TRBJ1-5, with D uncertain. The V gene lost 0 bases and the J gene lost 4 bases, with 7 bases spanning the gap. The CDR3 has 14 residues. In germline, CDR1 is MNHEY, CDR2 SVGEGT. The CDR3 reads CASSYSMRNQPQHF. As DNA, the CDR3 is TGTGCCAGCAGTTACTCGATGAGGAATCAGCCCCAGCATTTT.

The chain carries TRBV3-1 and TRBJ2-4; TRBD1 matches at 10 bases. The J segment lost 6 bases and the V segment lost 4 bases, leaving 12 bases of the junction unmatched. Germline CDR1 reads LGHDT; CDR2 reads YNNKEL (reference sequence). This CDR3 region has 17 residues. The CDR3 loop reads CASSPGQGFGGRNIQYF. CDR3 bases: TGTGCCAGCAGCCCGGGACAGGGGTTTGGAGGTAGAAACATTCAGTACTTC.

This clonotype turned up a few times. The chain couples TRBV4-1 to TRBJ1-1; D ambiguous. The CDR3 sequence is 12 residues long. Trimming removed 0 bases at V and 5 bases at J, with 4 bases between. The germline CDR1 and CDR2 sequences are MGHRA and YSYEKL. CDR3 region: CASSQDGTEAFF. The CDR3 nucleotides read TGCGCCAGCAGCCAAGATGGGACTGAAGCTTTCTTT.

This clonotype has more than one count but fewer than ten. The chain has TRBV5-1 and TRBJ2-1, with TRBD2 identical over 8 bases. This CDR3 has 15 amino acids. V shed 6 bases, J shed 5 bases, and the junction held 10 bases outside the gene matches. Germline CDR1 and CDR2: SGHRS and YFSETQ. The CDR3 DNA reads TGCGCCAGCACCCCCATGACTAGCGAGAACAATGAGCAGTTCTTC. Translating gives CASTPMTSENNEQFF.

This clonotype has more than one count but fewer than ten. The genes are TRBV20-1 and TRBJ2-5, with D tentatively TRBD1 or TRBD2 (6 bases each). Trimming removed 6 bases from V and 3 bases from J, with 17 bases in between. The germline V gene encodes CDR1 DFQATT and CDR2 SNEGSKA (reference sequence). The CDR3 is 14 amino acids. CDR3 DNA: TGCAGTGCCGCCAGGGGTAGCGGCAAAGAGACCCAGTACTTC. Encoded protein: CSAARGSGKETQYF.

V is TRBV30 and J is TRBJ2-6; D perhaps matches TRBD1 (6 bases). Trimming cost V 2 bases and J 4 bases, with 9 bases left between them. This CDR3 comprises 14 residues. Germline-derived CDR1 and CDR2 are GTSNPN and SVGIG (reference sequence). DNA of the CDR3: TGTGCCTGGAGTAGGGGGTCCGGGGCCAACGTCCTGACTTTC. Protein: CAWSRGSGANVLTF.

The genes are TRBV7-6 and TRBJ2-2, with no clear D. The CDR3 covers 13 residues. The germline CDR1 and CDR2 sequences are SGHVS and FNYEAQ. V lost 5 bases and J 5 bases, leaving 9 bases between the germline ends. CDR3 in amino acids: CASSPTMTGELFF. DNA of the CDR3: TGTGCCAGCAGCCCTACTATGACCGGGGAGCTGTTTTTT.

The gene calls are TRBV6-2 or TRBV6-3 and TRBJ1-1; 8 nucleotides align to TRBD1. This CDR3 has 15 residues. The V segment lost 6 bases and the J segment 4 bases; nucleotides outside the gene matches: 10. Germline V lookup: CDR1 MNHEY, CDR2 SVGEGT. CDR3 amino acids: CASSAKDRASTEAFF. The CDR3 DNA reads TGTGCCAGCAGCGCTAAGGACAGGGCTAGCACTGAAGCTTTCTTT.

The rearrangement joins TRBV27 to TRBJ1-1, with no clear D. CDR3 length: 13 amino acids. Germline loops: CDR1 MNHEY, CDR2 SMNVEV (reference sequence). Trimming cost V 6 bases and J 6 bases, with 14 bases left between them. For the CDR3, the DNA is TGTGCCAGCAGACCGTCAGGATCCCCTGAAGCTTTCTTT. Translated, it gives CASRPSGSPEAFF.

This clonotype has at least ten counts. The rearrangement uses TRBV10-1 and TRBJ1-1; D perhaps matches TRBD1 (5 bases). In germline, CDR1 is WNHNN, CDR2 SYGVQD (reference sequence). This CDR3 contains 17 residues. V was shortened by 8 bases and J by 0 bases, with 22 bases between the two germline ends. CDR3 sequence reads: CASETPHWDCMNTEAFF. CDR3 nucleotide sequence: TGCGCCAGCGAAACTCCTCACTGGGACTGCATGAACACTGAAGCTTTCTTT.

The V call is TRBV5-1, the J call TRBJ2-1, with D unresolved. This CDR3 spans 13 amino acids. V lost 2 bases and J 3 bases, leaving 6 bases between the germline ends. The germline V gene encodes CDR1 SGHRS and CDR2 YFSETQ. CDR3 region: CASSFTGYNEQFF. For the CDR3, the DNA is TGCGCCAGCAGCTTTACGGGCTACAATGAGCAGTTCTTC.

This clonotype turned up a few times. The rearrangement links TRBV7-2 to TRBJ2-2; D remains unclear. Trimming pared 5 bases from V and 3 bases from J, leaving 13 bases between. The CDR3 is 15 residues long. Germline V gene data show CDR1 as SGHTA and CDR2 as FQGNSA. The CDR3 coding sequence is TGTGCCAGCAGCGGGTTCGGACGGGACACCGGGGAGCTGTTTTTT. It translates to CASSGFGRDTGELFF.

This chain uses TRBV20-1 with TRBJ2-1; possibly TRBD2 for D (5 bases). The V end was cut by 1 base, the J end by 0 bases, with 10 bases between. Looked up from germline, CDR1 is DFQATT and CDR2 is SNEGSKA (reference sequence). The CDR3 contains 15 residues. CDR3 coding DNA: TGCAGTGCTAGAGTCCCGGACTCCTCCTACAATGAGCAGTTCTTC. It encodes CSARVPDSSYNEQFF.

The chain employs TRBV9 and TRBJ2-5; 8 nucleotides match TRBD1. This CDR3 is 16 amino acids long. The germline V gene has CDR1 SGDLS and CDR2 YYNGEE. Germline trimming cut 7 bases from V and 7 bases from J; bases unmatched to any gene: 18. This CDR3 is CASAPTGGPVGGTQYF. CDR3 bases: TGTGCCAGCGCCCCTACAGGGGGACCAGTTGGTGGGACCCAGTACTTC.

In its sample, this clonotype was seen a few times. J is TRBJ1-1 and V is TRBV9, with 9 bases fitting TRBD1. J lost 3 bases, V lost 4 bases, and 7 bases had no gene match. The CDR3 extends over 15 amino acids. The germline V gene encodes CDR1 SGDLS and CDR2 YYNGEE. CDR3 in amino acids: CASSSGTGRDTEAFF. The CDR3 coding sequence is TGTGCCAGCAGCTCAGGGACAGGGCGGGACACTGAAGCTTTCTTT.

This clonotype was seen at least ten times. The chain carries TRBV7-9 and TRBJ2-3; no reliable D call. The CDR3 is 11 residues long. The germline V gene encodes CDR1 SEHNR and CDR2 FQNEAQ (reference sequence). Trimming removed 7 bases at V and 6 bases at J, with 8 bases between. The CDR3 region is CASTDADTQYF. In DNA, the CDR3 is TGTGCCAGCACCGACGCTGATACGCAGTATTTT. The full variable domain, rest sourced from reference TRBV7-9 and TRBJ2-3, is DTGVSQNPRHKITKRGQNVTFRCDPISEHNRLYWYRQTLGQGPEFLTYFQNEAQLEKSRLLSDRFSAERPKGSFSTLEIQRTEQGDSAMYLCASTDADTQYFGPGTRLTVL.

In its sample, this clonotype was seen a few times. The chain joins TRBV4-1 to TRBJ2-3; weak D call: TRBD1 (5 bases). Germline V lookup: CDR1 MGHRA, CDR2 YSYEKL. The CDR3 is made up of 16 amino acids. The V gene lost 7 bases and the J gene lost 7 bases, with 24 bases spanning the gap. In DNA form, the CDR3 reads TGCGCCAGCACCTCCGTAGACAGCCGCCTTGGCAATACGCAGTATTTT. This codes for CASTSVDSRLGNTQYF.

This clonotype was counted many times. This sequence joins TRBV7-2 and TRBJ1-1, with no clear D. Trimming removed 6 bases at V and 0 bases at J, with 17 bases between. The germline gives CDR1 SGHTA, CDR2 FQGNSA. The CDR3 runs to 16 residues. The CDR3 nucleotides are TGTGCCAGCAGTTCACCAGCTTCTTGGTTGAACACTGAAGCTTTCTTT. This sequence encodes CASSSPASWLNTEAFF.

The sample holds many counts of this clonotype. The chain is built from TRBV5-1 and TRBJ1-1; unclear D gene. Germline-derived CDR1 and CDR2 are SGHRS and YFSETQ. This CDR3 has 13 residues. With 0 bases removed from V and 10 bases from J, the gap between germline ends came to 13 bases. The CDR3 sequence is CASSLEAGFAAFF. CDR3 bases: TGCGCCAGCAGCTTGGAGGCGGGTTTTGCAGCTTTCTTT.

The V and J genes are TRBV7-2 and TRBJ2-2; 7 nucleotides match TRBD1. Germline trimming cut 5 bases from V and 1 base from J; bases unmatched to any gene: 4. This CDR3 has 15 amino acids. CDR1 is SGHTA and CDR2 is FQGNSA in the germline V gene. The CDR3 protein is CASSPRDRNTGELFF. The DNA for the CDR3 is TGTGCCAGCAGCCCTCGGGACAGGAACACCGGGGAGCTGTTTTTT.

Only a few counts were recorded for this clonotype. The genes are TRBV30 and TRBJ1-2; tentative D call: TRBD1 (5 bases). Trimming took 2 bases from V and 0 from J, leaving 13 bases between them. CDR1 is GTSNPN, CDR2 SVGIG, per germline (reference sequence). This CDR3 has 15 residues. The CDR3 is CAWSPTAQANYGYTF. Written as DNA, the CDR3 is TGTGCCTGGAGTCCGACAGCCCAAGCTAACTATGGCTACACCTTC.

This clonotype was counted only a few times. The CDR3 spells CASRRLATNNEQFF. In DNA, the CDR3 is TGTGCCAGCCGTCGACTAGCCACTAACAATGAGCAGTTCTTC. The J gene is TRBJ2-1, the V gene TRBV6-5; 7 bases agree with TRBD2. V lost 8 bases to trimming and J lost 5 bases; unmatched junction nucleotides: 9. The length of the CDR3 is 14 residues. CDR1 MNHEY and CDR2 SVGAGI come from the germline V gene.

A few counts support this clonotype. V and J are TRBV4-1 and TRBJ2-6; D gene uncertain. With 7 bases removed from V and 2 bases from J, the gap between germline ends came to 18 bases. The CDR3 runs 17 residues. The germline CDR1 and CDR2 sequences are MGHRA and YSYEKL. CDR3 protein: CASTRAAGSAGANVLTF. For the CDR3, the DNA is TGCGCCAGCACCCGAGCAGCAGGCTCAGCTGGGGCCAACGTCCTGACTTTC.

The chain couples TRBV11-2 to TRBJ2-3; D unclear. The CDR3 sequence is 14 residues long. Germline loops: CDR1 SGHAT, CDR2 FQNNGV. The ends were cut back, 1 base at V and 0 bases at J, with 5 bases in the middle. For the CDR3, the DNA is TGTGCCAGCAGCTTAGGGCGGAGCACAGATACGCAGTATTTT. Protein: CASSLGRSTDTQYF.

This clonotype was detected only a few times. The chain has TRBV12-3 or TRBV12-4 and TRBJ2-7; D not resolved. The length of the CDR3 is 14 residues. Trimming left V 4 bases short and J 3 bases short, with 13 bases between. DNA of the CDR3: TGTGCCAGCAGTTCTTTCTCCAGAGTCTACGAGCAGTACTTC. This encodes CASSSFSRVYEQYF.

This clonotype turned up a few times. V is TRBV27 and J is TRBJ2-7; 8 bases agree with TRBD1. Trimming took 0 bases from V and 4 from J; bases not matched to a gene: 8. The CDR3 consists of 16 residues. CDR1 is MNHEY, CDR2 SMNVEV, per germline (reference sequence). The CDR3 loop is CASSLSVQGGHYEQYF. Written as DNA, the CDR3 is TGTGCCAGCAGTTTATCCGTACAGGGGGGCCATTACGAGCAGTACTTC.

This chain connects TRBV2 to TRBJ2-7; a weak D match, TRBD1 (5 bases). V was shortened by 7 bases and J by 4 bases, with 11 bases between the two germline ends. CDR1 and CDR2 from the germline V gene are SNHLY and FYNNEI. The CDR3 length is 12 residues. CDR3: CASTDSTYEQYF. The CDR3 DNA sequence: TGTGCCAGCACCGACAGTACGTACGAGCAGTACTTC.

Comments on this clonotype: One end of the junction varies from germline; a read error may be responsible. The chain is built from TRBV2 and TRBJ2-3; D gene ambiguous. This CDR3 has 14 residues. CDR1 and CDR2 (germline): SNHLY, FYNNEI. The CDR3: CASCEVRQADTQYF. The CDR3 region has the DNA TGTGCCAGCTGTGAGGTCCGCCAGGCAGATACGCAGTATTTT. Full variable domain (missing parts from reference TRBV2 and TRBJ2-3): EPEVTQTPSHQVTQMGQEVILRCVPISNHLYFYWYRQILGQKVEFLVSFYNNEISEKSEIFDDQFSVERPDGSNFTLKIRSTKLEDSAMYFCASCEVRQADTQYFGPGTRLTVL.

The rearrangement joins TRBV29-1 to TRBJ2-3; TRBD1 matches at 10 bases. The CDR3 runs to 16 residues. V shed 2 bases and J 1 base; nucleotides not matched to a gene: 6. CDR1 is SQVTM, CDR2 ANQGSEA, per germline. This CDR3 reads CSVEKGQGLGTDTQYF. CDR3 nucleotide sequence: TGCAGCGTTGAAAAGGGACAGGGGCTGGGCACAGATACGCAGTATTTT.